This TCR beta chain was identified during a study of shared clonotypes between healthy human individuals. Looked up from germline, CDR1 is MGHRA and CDR2 is YSYEKL. The CDR3 consists of 14 residues. The V end lost 0 bases, the J end lost 9 bases, and 15 bases lay between the germline ends. CD45RO-negative CD8 cells positively selected for CCR7 made up the naive population, which excluded terminally differentiated effector memory CD45RA+ cells. Assay used: immunoSEQ multiplex PCR; TCRdb lists only in-frame clones, some missing. The sample contains about 2.1 million clones, just under 95% of which appear only once.

The chain combines TRBV4-1 with TRBJ2-7; D is uncertain. The receptor was derived from a man aged 18 to 29 in good health. Some clones in this sample may be carry-over from other donors' samples. Specimen: naive CD8+ T cells from PBMCs. CDR3 residues: CASSQELANWWQYF. The CDR3 coding sequence is TGCGCCAGCAGCCAAGAGCTTGCTAACTGGTGGCAGTACTTC.